This T cell receptor (beta chain) is from a study of CD4 T cell repertoires in COVID-19. This clone was seen a single time. Clones were read by immunoSEQ multiplex PCR, and TCRdb kept only the in-frame ones, dropping some. The sample has around 23,000 clones, roughly 92% seen once; the top ten hold around 0.66%. V trimming: 1 base; J trimming: 2 bases; junction bases outside the gene matches: 3. The germline gives CDR1 SEHNR, CDR2 FQNEAQ (reference sequence). The CDR3 spans 16 residues. Sequencing was done directly on freshly isolated, uncultured memory T cells. Sequenced material: circulating follicular helper CD4+ T cells (cTfh) from blood, taken before the COVID-19 pandemic. The chain is built from TRBV7-9 and TRBJ2-3; TRBD2 matches 10 bases. This TCR was recovered from a human donor who had COVID-19. The CDR3 reads CASSLGSGGVTDTQYF. In nucleotides, the CDR3 is TGTGCCAGCAGCTTAGGAAGCGGGGGGGTCACAGATACGCAGTATTTT.